This T cell receptor beta chain was obtained from a study of blood T cell repertoires in COVID-19. Some clones are missing from TCRdb's copy, which holds only in-frame ones; the method was immunoSEQ multiplex PCR. The sample lists fewer than 300,000 clones; approximately 80% were seen once. Specimen: peripheral blood. This clonotype was obtained from a human donor in a cohort sampled during active COVID-19.

This CDR3 reads CASSLLTSGMGEQFF. CDR3 in DNA: TGTGCCAGCAGCTTATTGACTAGCGGGATGGGCGAGCAGTTCTTC. This rearrangement joins TRBV5-5 to TRBJ2-1; 11 bases are a match to TRBD2. This CDR3 region has 15 residues. With V trimmed by 2 bases and J by 10 bases, 8 bases remained unmatched. Germline CDR1 is SGHKS and CDR2 is YYEKEE (reference sequence).